This T cell receptor beta chain was documented in a study of cytomegalovirus exposure and HLA in healthy donors (dated by TCRdb to 2016 to 2017). For the wider study: According to a later analysis, one platform produced both the 100 to 150 validation repertoires and the 666 repertoires of the first cohort. The study was designed to test whether signatures of past pathogen exposure could be identified by cataloging public T cell receptors. A separate validation cohort of about 110 different subjects was used in addition to the roughly 620-subject first cohort. To predict cytomegalovirus infection status, the study combined high-throughput TCR immunosequencing, statistical association of individual TCRs with disease status, and machine learning.

The investigation overall reported the following: In vitro tests confirmed that a few of the cytomegalovirus-associated TCR beta chains recognize cytomegalovirus antigens. In a later analysis, TCRs clustered in the first cohort were found to also tend to co-occur in the roughly 120 validation repertoires, with 94% of cluster scores above 0. Cytomegalovirus status was reported to be diagnosed by the classifier with high specificity and sensitivity in both the original and validation cohorts. Across donors, most TCR sequences were observed very rarely, whereas some public TCRs were present in many individuals. A total of about 180 TCR beta chains were listed by the study as associated with cytomegalovirus. All 120 repertoires were used to score co-occurrence in the validation cohort in a later analysis, because that analysis had no HLA typing for the cohort. The authors suggested that the approach could potentially be generalized to other disease states and immunological phenotypes.

Remarks on this clone: It has no known antigen specificity. No quality values exist for individual bases; no much larger clone is one base distant.

Library construction relied on the immunoSEQ multiplex PCR assay. In the original analysis: A statistical classification framework was built for diagnosing cytomegalovirus status from the catalog of TCR beta chain sequences. In its TCRdb copy, this immuneACCESS table keeps in-frame sequences only and misses some clones. Where compared with another copy, unresolved V genes explain less than half of these, and the others have no known cause. For V, J and clone size, that table is used; D and trimming come from the DNA. In all, the sample holds 120,000 or so clones, and roughly nine tenths of those were seen once. The ten biggest clones cover around 1.9% of the sample. The donors belonged to the validation cohort of 90 to 150 subjects, which was separate from the approximately 700-subject first cohort. The CDR3 numbers 16 residues from cysteine through phenylalanine. The sequence is cut down to CDR3 DNA, 48 bases in frame from base 1. V is cut by 2 bases and J by 1 base, and the space between the germline ends is 11 bases. For CDR1 and CDR2, the germline V gene lists SGHTA and FQGTGA.

The source of this sequence is a woman between 18 and 29 years old in good health and CMV-seronegative. The sample comprised PBMCs. The rearranged chain carries TRBV7-3 and TRBJ2-2, and possibly TRBD1, on 6 matching bases. The DNA sequence is TGTGCCAGCAGCTTATTAACAGGGATGAACACCGGGGAGCTGTTTTTT. This gives the protein CASSLLTGMNTGELFF.